The 29 T cell receptor beta chains presented below share a single source sample, sequenced in a study of T cells in Graves' hyperthyroidism and ophthalmopathy (dated by TCRdb to between 2018 and 2021). To prepare the library, multiplex PCR was applied. The sequencer listed for this sample is Illumina HiSeq 2000. The TCR beta CDR3 regions were amplified from RNA transcripts. The first round of RT-PCR for the TCR CDR3 was performed with the HTBI primer set and the Qiagen OneStep RT-PCR kit. TCRdb itself trimmed the public reads at Q25 with fastp, ran MiXCR and retained productive beta chains. Every distinct CDR3 protein forms one entry, paired with its most common genes and DNA. This sample holds about 92,000 distinct CDR3 sequences; roughly half were observed only once. The top ten clones comprise roughly a quarter of the sample. The specimen was blood. All receptors derive from a woman in her 40s with Graves' hyperthyroidism.

This clonotype was observed at least ten times. V gene TRBV7-8 combines with J gene TRBJ2-3; D gene ambiguous. This CDR3 comprises 13 residues. The V end lost 6 bases, the J end lost 2 bases, and 9 bases lay between the germline ends. Germline CDR1 SGHVS, CDR2 FQNEAQ. CDR3: CASRPEVTDTQYF. In DNA, the CDR3 is TGTGCCAGCAGGCCCGAGGTCACAGATACGCAGTATTTT.

The V and J genes are TRBV29-1 and TRBJ2-5; D possibly uses TRBD1 or TRBD2 (5 bases each). CDR3 length equals 14 residues. The ends were cut back, 6 bases at V and 5 bases at J, with 19 bases in the middle. From germline, CDR1 is SQVTM and CDR2 ANQGSEA. CDR3 protein: CSVSTWDRTETQYF. CDR3 nucleotides: TGCAGCGTGAGCACGTGGGACCGAACGGAGACCCAGTACTTC.

In this sample, this clonotype is medium-sized. V usage is TRBV29-1 and J usage is TRBJ2-7; TRBD2 matches at 10 bases. V shed 5 bases, J shed 3 bases, and the junction held 4 bases outside the gene matches. Germline V gives CDR1 SQVTM, CDR2 ANQGSEA. The length of the CDR3 is 13 residues. CDR3 amino acids: CSVRTSGFYEQYF. The CDR3 DNA sequence: TGCAGCGTTCGGACTAGCGGATTCTACGAGCAGTACTTC.

The CDR3 region has the DNA TGTGCCAGCAGTGCCACAGGGACAGATATTTCACCCCTCCACTTT. It codes for CASSATGTDISPLHF. The chain couples TRBV25-1 to TRBJ1-6; 7 nucleotides agree with TRBD1. Losses at the gene ends were 4 bases for V and 9 bases for J; bases not matched to a gene: 9. The germline CDR1 and CDR2 sequences are MGHDK and SYGVNS. The CDR3 runs 15 residues. The whole variable domain, remainder taken from reference TRBV25-1 and TRBJ1-6, is EADIYQTPRYLVIGTGKKITLECSQTMGHDKMYWYQQDPGMELHLIHYSYGVNSTEKGDLSSESTVSRIRTEHFPLTLESARPSHTSQYLCASSATGTDISPLHFGNGTRLTVT.

This clonotype was seen many times. The chain links TRBV6-6 to TRBJ2-7; TRBD1 is a possible D gene (5 bases). The germline V gene encodes CDR1 MNHNY and CDR2 SVGAGI (reference sequence). V gave up 0 bases and J gave up 3 bases, with 9 bases separating them. The CDR3 has 14 amino acids. DNA of the CDR3: TGTGCCAGCAGTTACTCGAGGACAAACTACGAGCAGTACTTC. Its translation is CASSYSRTNYEQYF.

The J gene is TRBJ2-6, the V gene TRBV4-1; the D gene is possibly TRBD2 (5 bases). CDR3 size: 16 residues. CDR1 and CDR2 from the germline V gene are MGHRA and YSYEKL. V was shortened by 1 base and J by 4 bases, with 11 bases between the two germline ends. The DNA of the CDR3 is TGCGCCAGCAGCCAAGTGTGGCGGGCGGGGGCCAACGTCCTGACTTTC. Encoded protein: CASSQVWRAGANVLTF.

This clonotype was detected many times. The CDR3 is CASKGLATEAFF. CDR3 DNA sequence: TGTGCCAGCAAAGGGTTAGCCACTGAAGCTTTCTTT. This chain uses TRBV7-9 with TRBJ1-1; D unresolved. Germline V lookup: CDR1 SEHNR, CDR2 FQNEAQ (reference sequence). The V gene lost 7 bases and the J gene lost 4 bases, with 10 bases spanning the gap. The CDR3 covers 12 residues.

This clonotype was found once. The genes are TRBV10-3 and TRBJ2-7, with 12 bases fitting TRBD2. The germline V gene has CDR1 ENHRY and CDR2 SYGVKD. Unmatched junction bases numbered 10, after V lost 0 bases and J lost 7 bases. This CDR3 has 17 residues. CDR3 sequence (DNA): TGTGCCATCAGTGAGTCGATTTCTAGCGGGAGGGCCAGAGAGCAGTACTTC. Protein: CAISESISSGRAREQYF.

The sample holds many counts of this clonotype. The chain combines TRBV20-1 with TRBJ1-5; D gene unclear. The CDR3 is 15 amino acids. Germline assignment: CDR1 DFQATT and CDR2 SNEGSKA (reference sequence). The V gene lost 3 bases and the J gene lost 5 bases, with 17 bases spanning the gap. The CDR3 reads CSARWGFEIYQPQHF. The CDR3 nucleotides are TGCAGTGCTAGGTGGGGTTTCGAAATATATCAGCCCCAGCATTTT.

On this clonotype: This may arise from a read error, as a much more abundant clone is one base away. The chain combines TRBV7-9 with TRBJ1-4; no definite D call. This CDR3 region has 13 residues. Per the germline V gene, CDR1 is SEHNR and CDR2 is FQNEAQ (reference sequence). CDR3 amino acids: CASSQDSEGKLFF. Here the CDR3 DNA reads TGCGCCAGCAGCCAAGATTCCGAGGGAAAACTGTTTTTT.

The gene calls are TRBV30 and TRBJ1-1, with D tentatively TRBD1 (6 bases). The CDR3 has 13 amino acids. Germline values: CDR1 GTSNPN, CDR2 SVGIG (reference sequence). V lost 3 bases, J lost 5 bases, and 13 bases lay in between. This CDR3 reads CAWSWGRRTEAFF. DNA of the CDR3: TGTGCCTGGAGCTGGGGGCGAAGAACTGAAGCTTTCTTT.

This clonotype has only a few counts. V usage is TRBV20-1 and J usage is TRBJ2-5; D ambiguous. The CDR3 covers 12 residues. Germline V gene sequence: CDR1 DFQATT, CDR2 SNEGSKA (reference sequence). V was pared by 1 base and J by 5 bases, with 8 bases between. The CDR3 here is CSARGGRETQYF. The CDR3 coding sequence is TGCAGTGCTAGAGGCGGCCGGGAGACCCAGTACTTC.

The genes are TRBV10-3 and TRBJ1-2, with a weak D call TRBD1 (6 bases). The V and J ends lost 2 bases and 5 bases respectively, with 12 bases between them. CDR3 length: 14 residues. Germline CDR1 and CDR2: ENHRY and SYGVKD. The CDR3 nucleotides read TGTGCCATCAGTGAGGGGGGCCGGGGTTATGGCTACACCTTC. This codes for CAISEGGRGYGYTF.

The chain uses TRBV7-3 and TRBJ1-1; TRBD1 might be the D (5 bases). Deletions cut 5 bases from V and 7 bases from J, with 14 bases between. Germline V gene data show CDR1 as SGHTA and CDR2 as FQGTGA. The CDR3 loop spans 13 amino acids. The CDR3 region is CASSLSGKHEAFF. DNA for the CDR3: TGTGCCAGCAGCCTGTCAGGGAAGCATGAAGCTTTCTTT.

The chain recombines TRBV2 with TRBJ1-4; D possibly corresponds to TRBD1 (5 bases). Trimming shortened V by 6 bases and J by 8 bases, and 19 bases separated the two germline ends. The CDR3 consists of 15 residues. Germline loops: CDR1 SNHLY, CDR2 FYNNEI. CDR3 DNA: TGTGCCAGCAGCCACAGGTCTTACGAGCAGGAAAAACTGTTTTTT. Translated, it gives CASSHRSYEQEKLFF.

This clonotype was observed a handful of times. The genes are TRBV12-3 or TRBV12-4 and TRBJ1-1; D is uncertain. The ends were cut back, 11 bases at V and 1 base at J, with 8 bases in the middle. CDR3 length: 11 residues. The CDR3 protein is CAGASNTEAFF. CDR3 DNA sequence: TGTGCCGGTGCATCGAACACTGAAGCTTTCTTT.

This chain uses TRBV7-2 with TRBJ2-5, with 9 bases identical to TRBD1. The CDR3 runs 13 residues. Unmatched junction bases numbered 5, after V lost 5 bases and J lost 7 bases. Germline V gene sequence: CDR1 SGHTA, CDR2 FQGNSA. CDR3 DNA: TGTGCCAGCAGCCCTGGACAGGGGTGGACCCAGTACTTC. Its protein product is CASSPGQGWTQYF.

As for this clonotype: One end of the junction varies from germline; a read error may be responsible. The chain recombines TRBV6-5 with TRBJ1-1; possibly TRBD1 for D (5 bases). The V gene's germline CDR1 is MNHEY and CDR2 SVGAGI. The CDR3 spans 15 residues. The CDR3 sequence is CASRPLGHWNTEAFF. The DNA of the CDR3 is TGTGCCAGCAGACCGCTAGGACACTGGAACACTGAAGCCTTCTTT.

This clonotype was seen a handful of times. This chain connects TRBV4-3 to TRBJ2-7; 7 bases match TRBD2. The CDR3 has 16 residues. CDR1 and CDR2 (germline): LGHNA, YSLEER. The V and J ends lost 1 base and 3 bases, in that order; junction bases with no gene match: 9. The CDR3 reads CASSQGGVGRGYEQYF. CDR3 nucleotides: TGCGCCAGCAGCCAAGGAGGAGTAGGGAGGGGCTACGAGCAGTACTTC.

The chain recombines TRBV10-3 with TRBJ2-2, with 10 bases matching TRBD2. CDR3 length: 15 amino acids. Trimming took 6 bases from V and 7 from J; bases not matched to a gene: 8. Germline V gene data show CDR1 as ENHRY and CDR2 as SYGVKD. For the CDR3, the DNA is TGTGCCATCAGACGAGCGGGAGGGCCTATCGGGGAGCTGTTTTTT. It translates to CAIRRAGGPIGELFF.

In its sample, this clonotype was seen many times. V is TRBV20-1 and J is TRBJ2-5; D not certain. Germline lookup yields CDR1 DFQATT and CDR2 SNEGSKA (reference sequence). Between the trimmed V and J ends, which lost 3 bases and 2 bases, there was a span of 7 bases. The CDR3 sequence is 12 residues long. The DNA for the CDR3 is TGCAGTGCTAGTCCCAATCAAGAGACCCAGTACTTC. Translation: CSASPNQETQYF.

This clonotype was found once. The V and J genes are TRBV10-3 and TRBJ2-7; 12 bases are shared with TRBD2. The germline V gene has CDR1 ENHRY and CDR2 SYGVKD. The V segment lost 8 bases and the J segment 2 bases; nucleotides outside the gene matches: 13. This CDR3 spans 17 amino acids. CDR3 residues: CAISGTSGRIYAYEQYF. CDR3 in DNA: TGTGCCATCTCCGGGACTAGCGGGCGCATTTATGCCTACGAGCAGTACTTC.

The chain is built from TRBV7-3 and TRBJ2-5, with D maybe TRBD2 (6 bases). The germline V gene has CDR1 SGHTA and CDR2 FQGTGA. With 4 bases removed from V and 4 bases from J, the gap between germline ends came to 13 bases. The CDR3 extends over 14 amino acids. CDR3 bases: TGTGCCAGCAGCTCAGGAGGGCGGGTAGAGACCCAGTACTTC. It codes for CASSSGGRVETQYF. Looking up the rest from reference TRBV7-3 and TRBJ2-5 gives the full variable domain: GAGVSQTPSNKVTEKGKYVELRCDPISGHTALYWYRQSLGQGPEFLIYFQGTGAADDSGLPNDRFFAVRPEGSVSTLKIQRTERGDSAVYLCASSSGGRVETQYFGPGTRLLVL.

This clonotype was seen repeatedly, ten times or more. The chain is built from TRBV10-2 and TRBJ1-1, with unresolved D. V lost 4 bases and J 2 bases, leaving 17 bases between the germline ends. The length of the CDR3 is 16 residues. Germline CDR1 is WSHSY and CDR2 is SAAADI. The DNA of the CDR3 is TGCGCCAGCAGTGTAGGTCAGTCCCTACCAAACACTGAAGCTTTCTTT. It yields the protein CASSVGQSLPNTEAFF.

This clonotype was detected ten times or more. The V and J genes are TRBV5-4 and TRBJ2-3; D is unclear. V was clipped by 5 bases and J by 13 bases, with 8 bases between them. CDR1 is SGHNT, CDR2 YYREEE, per germline (reference sequence). The CDR3 runs to 9 residues. Here the CDR3 DNA reads TGTGCCAGCAGTTGGTGGGAGTATTTT. The encoded protein is CASSWWEYF.

The chain carries TRBV5-1 and TRBJ1-4, with 10 bases matching TRBD1. CDR1 is SGHRS and CDR2 is YFSETQ in the germline V gene. The junction had 2 bases not matched to a gene; V was cut back by 0 bases and J by 6 bases. The CDR3 totals 15 residues. The CDR3 sequence is CASSLGGQGYEKLFF. The CDR3 DNA reads as TGCGCCAGCAGCTTGGGGGGACAGGGGTATGAAAAACTGTTTTTT.

The gene calls are TRBV10-3 and TRBJ2-5; 7 bases align to TRBD1. The CDR3 spans 13 residues. CDR1 is ENHRY, CDR2 SYGVKD, per germline. Trimming at V came to 6 bases and at J to 9 bases, leaving 10 bases not matched to a gene. The CDR3 spells CAISRDSDQPQYF. CDR3 sequence (DNA): TGTGCCATCAGCCGGGACAGCGATCAGCCCCAGTACTTC.

This clonotype was picked up a small number of times. It may be a read error: a sequence one base away is much more abundant. This chain connects TRBV20-1 to TRBJ2-3; the D gene could be TRBD1 or TRBD2 (5 bases each). The V gene's germline CDR1 is DFQATT and CDR2 SNEGSKA (reference sequence). V lost 3 bases and J lost 0, with 10 bases in between. The CDR3 contains 14 residues. CDR3 residues: CSARMGPSTDTQYF. The CDR3 DNA reads as TGCAGTGCTAGGATGGGACCGAGCACAGATACGCAGTATTTT.

This clonotype has only a few counts. This chain connects TRBV7-9 to TRBJ2-7; 8 bases line up with TRBD1. This CDR3 has 14 residues. Germline V gene lookup returns CDR1 SEHNR and CDR2 FQNEAQ (reference sequence). The junction had 6 bases not matched to a gene; V was cut back by 5 bases and J by 3 bases. CDR3 protein: CASSHRDRNYEQYF. The CDR3, as DNA: TGTGCCAGCAGCCACCGGGACAGGAACTACGAGCAGTACTTC.